This is a list of T cell receptor beta chains from one sample in a study of blood T cells in healthy people across ages. One entry per CDR3 protein results from TCRdb running MiXCR on the 5' RACE reads. This repertoire shows 540,000 or so distinct CDR3 sequences, 40% to 55% found once; its top ten account for 20% to 25%. Material: blood. These receptors were collected from a man of 80 years or more in good health. Each CDR3 is given with its conserved first and last residue. The order of the fields is J gene, D gene, V gene, clone size, CDR3 protein, CDR3 DNA. D genes are given only for firm matches. Clone sizes are given selectively: once, few, many, or a class where the clone is expanded.

TRBJ2-1 | NA | TRBV24-1 | NA | CATSDTRGSSYNEQFF | TGTGCCACCAGTGATACACGAGGGAGCTCCTACAATGAGCAGTTCTTC
TRBJ1-1 | NA | TRBV12-3/TRBV12-4 | NA | CASRRLSDTEAFF | TGTGCCAGCCGGAGGTTGAGTGACACTGAAGCTTTCTTT
TRBJ2-1 | NA | TRBV5-1 | NA | CASSLAQGPYNEQFF | TGCGCCAGCAGCTTGGCCCAGGGTCCCTACAATGAGCAGTTCTTC
TRBJ2-1 | NA | TRBV29-1 | few | CSVEPGDLKQFF | TGCAGCGTTGAACCTGGGGATCTAAAGCAGTTCTTC
TRBJ2-1 | TRBD2 | TRBV7-2 | NA | CASSPGLHNEQFF | TGTGCCAGCAGCCCGGGACTACACAATGAGCAGTTCTTC
TRBJ2-5 | NA | TRBV7-6 | NA | CASSWTRQETQYF | TGTGCCAGCAGTTGGACAAGGCAAGAGACCCAGTACTTC
TRBJ2-3 | TRBD2 | TRBV7-2 | NA | CASSLGGRASSTQYF | TGTGCCAGCAGCTTAGGCGGGAGGGCCTCAAGTACGCAGTATTTT
TRBJ2-3 | NA | TRBV9 | few | CASSVGVAQYF | TGTGCCAGCAGCGTAGGGGTGGCGCAGTATTTT
TRBJ2-6 | NA | TRBV7-2 | NA | CASSLAGGGANVLTF | TGTGCCAGCAGCTTAGCCGGGGGTGGAGCCAACGTCCTGACTTTC
TRBJ2-7 | NA | TRBV5-1 | NA | CASSFQGHEQYF | TGCGCCAGCAGCTTCCAGGGCCACGAGCAGTACTTC
TRBJ2-7 | TRBD2 | TRBV27 | few | CARKATNLAGYEQYF | TGTGCCAGGAAAGCTACCAACCTAGCGGGATACGAGCAGTACTTC
TRBJ2-1 | NA | TRBV7-9 | NA | CASSLKGSGGSEQFF | TGTGCCAGCAGCTTAAAGGGTAGCGGAGGGAGTGAGCAGTTCTTC
TRBJ2-4 | TRBD1 | TRBV7-9 | few | CASSSDRGQVAKNIQYF | TGTGCCAGCAGCTCGGACAGGGGGCAGGTGGCCAAAAACATTCAGTACTTC
TRBJ2-5 | NA | TRBV15 | NA | CATSRSPGGQETQYF | TGTGCCACCAGCAGATCCCCCGGGGGTCAAGAGACCCAGTACTTC
TRBJ1-2 | NA | TRBV12-3/TRBV12-4 | NA | CASSLKGGYGYTF | TGTGCCAGCAGTTTAAAGGGTGGCTATGGCTACACCTTC
TRBJ2-1 | NA | TRBV6-6 | NA | CASSDRSLDEQFF | TGTGCCAGCAGTGACCGTTCTCTGGATGAGCAGTTCTTC